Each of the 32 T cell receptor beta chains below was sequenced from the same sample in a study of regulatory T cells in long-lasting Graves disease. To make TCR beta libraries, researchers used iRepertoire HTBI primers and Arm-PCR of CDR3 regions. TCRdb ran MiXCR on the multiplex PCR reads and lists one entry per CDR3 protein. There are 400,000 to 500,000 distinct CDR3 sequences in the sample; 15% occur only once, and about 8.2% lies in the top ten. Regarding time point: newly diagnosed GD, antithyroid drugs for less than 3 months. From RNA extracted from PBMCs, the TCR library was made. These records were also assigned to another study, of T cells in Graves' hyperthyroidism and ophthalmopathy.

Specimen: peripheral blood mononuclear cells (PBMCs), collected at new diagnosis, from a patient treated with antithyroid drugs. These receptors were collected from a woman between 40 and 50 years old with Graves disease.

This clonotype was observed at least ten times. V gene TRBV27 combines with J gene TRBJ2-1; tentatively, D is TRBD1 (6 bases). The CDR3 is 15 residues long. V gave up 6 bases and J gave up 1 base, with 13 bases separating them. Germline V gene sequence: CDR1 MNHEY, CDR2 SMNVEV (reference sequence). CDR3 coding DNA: TGTGCCAGCAGGAACTTGGACAGTTCCTACAATGAGCAGTTCTTC. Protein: CASRNLDSSYNEQFF.

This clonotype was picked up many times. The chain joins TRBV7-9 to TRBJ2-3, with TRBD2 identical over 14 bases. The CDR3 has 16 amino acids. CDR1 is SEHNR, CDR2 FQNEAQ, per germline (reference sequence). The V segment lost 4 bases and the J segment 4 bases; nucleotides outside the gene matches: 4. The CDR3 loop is CASSSVGLAGADTQYF. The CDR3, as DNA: TGTGCCAGCAGCTCCGTGGGACTAGCGGGAGCAGATACGCAGTATTTT. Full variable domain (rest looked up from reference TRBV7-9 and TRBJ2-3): DTGVSQNPRHKITKRGQNVTFRCDPISEHNRLYWYRQTLGQGPEFLTYFQNEAQLEKSRLLSDRFSAERPKGSFSTLEIQRTEQGDSAMYLCASSSVGLAGADTQYFGPGTRLTVL.

The CDR3 sequence is CSASTGTGGYNEQFF. The CDR3 DNA is TGCAGTGCTAGTACCGGGACAGGGGGGTACAATGAGCAGTTCTTC. The V gene is TRBV20-1, the J gene TRBJ2-1; 11 bases are a match to TRBD1. The ends lost 3 bases at V and 4 bases at J; junction bases unmatched: 5. Germline lookup yields CDR1 DFQATT and CDR2 SNEGSKA (reference sequence). CDR3 size: 15 residues.

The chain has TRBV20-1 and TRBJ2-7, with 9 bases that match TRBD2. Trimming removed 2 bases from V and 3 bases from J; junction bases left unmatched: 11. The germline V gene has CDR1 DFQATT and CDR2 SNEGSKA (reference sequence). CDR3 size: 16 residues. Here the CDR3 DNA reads TGCAGTGCTAGACGCGGGGCGGGGGGGCGAGACTACGAGCAGTACTTC. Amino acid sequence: CSARRGAGGRDYEQYF.

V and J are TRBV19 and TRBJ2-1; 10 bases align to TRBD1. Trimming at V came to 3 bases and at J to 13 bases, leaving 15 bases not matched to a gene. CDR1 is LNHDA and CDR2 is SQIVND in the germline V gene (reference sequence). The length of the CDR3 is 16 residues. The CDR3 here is CASSIGNPGQGLVQFF. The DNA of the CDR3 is TGTGCCAGTAGTATCGGGAACCCGGGACAGGGGTTAGTTCAGTTCTTC.

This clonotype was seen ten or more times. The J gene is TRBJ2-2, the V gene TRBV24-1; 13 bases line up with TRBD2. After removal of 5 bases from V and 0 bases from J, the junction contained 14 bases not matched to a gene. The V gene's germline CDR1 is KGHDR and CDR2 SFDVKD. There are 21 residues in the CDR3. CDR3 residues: CATSGRGGTSGIRANTGELFF. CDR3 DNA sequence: TGTGCCACCAGTGGAAGGGGAGGGACTAGCGGGATCAGAGCGAACACCGGGGAGCTGTTTTTT.

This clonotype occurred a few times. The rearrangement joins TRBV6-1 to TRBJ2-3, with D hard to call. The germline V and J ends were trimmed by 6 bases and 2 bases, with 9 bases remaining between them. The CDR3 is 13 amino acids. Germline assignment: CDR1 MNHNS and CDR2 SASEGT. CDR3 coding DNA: TGTGCCAGCAGAGGGCGGAACACAGATACGCAGTATTTT. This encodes CASRGRNTDTQYF.

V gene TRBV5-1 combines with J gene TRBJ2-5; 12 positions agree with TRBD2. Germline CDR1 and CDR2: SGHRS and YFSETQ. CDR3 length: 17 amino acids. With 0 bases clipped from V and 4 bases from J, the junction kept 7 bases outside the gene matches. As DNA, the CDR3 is TGCGCCAGCAGCTTGGGACAGGGGGGACTAGCGGGAGAGACCCAGTACTTC. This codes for CASSLGQGGLAGETQYF.

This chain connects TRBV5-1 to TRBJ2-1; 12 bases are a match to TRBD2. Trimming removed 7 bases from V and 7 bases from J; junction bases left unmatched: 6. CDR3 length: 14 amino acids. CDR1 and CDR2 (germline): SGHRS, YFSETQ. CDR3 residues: CASVSTSGSNEQFF. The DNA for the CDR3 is TGCGCCAGCGTGTCGACTAGCGGGAGTAATGAGCAGTTCTTC.

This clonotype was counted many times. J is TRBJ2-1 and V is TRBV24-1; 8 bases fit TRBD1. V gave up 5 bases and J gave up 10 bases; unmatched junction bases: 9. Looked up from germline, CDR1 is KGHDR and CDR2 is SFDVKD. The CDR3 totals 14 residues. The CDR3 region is CATSARTGWREQFF. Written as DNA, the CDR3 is TGTGCCACCAGTGCCCGGACAGGGTGGAGGGAGCAGTTCTTC.

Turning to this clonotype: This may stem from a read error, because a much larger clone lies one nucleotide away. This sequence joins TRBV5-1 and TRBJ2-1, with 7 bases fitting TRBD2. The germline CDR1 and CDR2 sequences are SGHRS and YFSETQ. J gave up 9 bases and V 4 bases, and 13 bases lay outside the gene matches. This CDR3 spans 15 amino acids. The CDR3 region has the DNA TGCGCCAGCAGCGCAGGGAGGGAGGAGTCTGGTGAGCAGTTCTTC. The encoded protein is CASSAGREESGEQFF.

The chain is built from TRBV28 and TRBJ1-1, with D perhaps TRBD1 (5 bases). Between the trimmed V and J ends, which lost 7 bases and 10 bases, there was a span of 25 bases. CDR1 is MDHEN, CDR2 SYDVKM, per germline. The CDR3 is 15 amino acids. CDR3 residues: CASTNPPGRFGGAFF. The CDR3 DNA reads TGTGCCAGCACCAACCCCCCTGGACGCTTTGGGGGAGCTTTCTTT.

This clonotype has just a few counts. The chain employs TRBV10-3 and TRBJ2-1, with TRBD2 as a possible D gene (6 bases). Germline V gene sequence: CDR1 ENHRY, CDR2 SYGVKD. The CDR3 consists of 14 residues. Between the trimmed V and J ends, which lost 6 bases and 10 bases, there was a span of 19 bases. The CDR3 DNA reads TGTGCCATCAGCGCGGGACGGGCACAGTTGGAGCAGTTCTTC. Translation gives CAISAGRAQLEQFF.

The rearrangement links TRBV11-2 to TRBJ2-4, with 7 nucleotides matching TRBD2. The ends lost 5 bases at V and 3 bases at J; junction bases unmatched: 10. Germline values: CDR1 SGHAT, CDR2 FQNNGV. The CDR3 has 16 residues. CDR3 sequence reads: CASSLIGAGVKNIQYF. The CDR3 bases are TGTGCCAGCAGCCTCATAGGGGCGGGAGTCAAAAACATTCAGTACTTC.

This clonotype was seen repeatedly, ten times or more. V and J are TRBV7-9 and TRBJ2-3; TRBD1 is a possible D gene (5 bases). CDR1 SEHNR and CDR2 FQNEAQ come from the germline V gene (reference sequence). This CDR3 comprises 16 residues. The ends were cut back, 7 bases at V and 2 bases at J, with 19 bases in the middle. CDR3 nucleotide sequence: TGTGCCAGCAATGACGACAGCGATACTTTCACAGATACGCAGTATTTT. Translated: CASNDDSDTFTDTQYF.

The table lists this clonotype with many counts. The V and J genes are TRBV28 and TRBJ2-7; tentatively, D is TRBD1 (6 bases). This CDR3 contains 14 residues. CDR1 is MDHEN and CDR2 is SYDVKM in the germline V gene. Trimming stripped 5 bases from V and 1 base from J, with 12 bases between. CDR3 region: CASSVRQDSYEQYF. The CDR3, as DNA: TGTGCCAGCAGTGTAAGACAGGATTCCTACGAGCAGTACTTC.

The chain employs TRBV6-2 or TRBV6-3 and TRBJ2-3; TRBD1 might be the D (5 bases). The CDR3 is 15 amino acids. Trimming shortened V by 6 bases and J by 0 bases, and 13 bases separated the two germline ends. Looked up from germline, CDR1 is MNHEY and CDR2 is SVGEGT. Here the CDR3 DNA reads TGTGCCAGCAGACCGGGTGGGGCTAGCACAGATACGCAGTATTTT. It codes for CASRPGGASTDTQYF.

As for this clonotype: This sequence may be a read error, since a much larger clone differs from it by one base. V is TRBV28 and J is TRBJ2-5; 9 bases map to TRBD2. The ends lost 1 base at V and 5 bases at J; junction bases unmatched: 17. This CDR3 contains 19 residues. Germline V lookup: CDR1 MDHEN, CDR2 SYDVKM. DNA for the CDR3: TGTGCCAGCAGTTTATTGAACGAGCTAGCGGGAAACCCCAGGGAGACCCAGTACTTC. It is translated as CASSLLNELAGNPRETQYF.

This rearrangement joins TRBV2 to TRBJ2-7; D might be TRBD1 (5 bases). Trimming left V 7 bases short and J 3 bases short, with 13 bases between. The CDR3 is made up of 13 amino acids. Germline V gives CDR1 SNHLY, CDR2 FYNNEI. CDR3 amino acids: CASTSEGVYEQYF. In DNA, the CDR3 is TGTGCCAGCACCTCCGAAGGGGTCTACGAGCAGTACTTC.

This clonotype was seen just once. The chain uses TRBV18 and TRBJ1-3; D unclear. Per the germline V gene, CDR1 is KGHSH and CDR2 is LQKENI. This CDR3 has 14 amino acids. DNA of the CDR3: TGTACCGGCTCACCAGACCTCTCTGGAAACACCATATATTTT. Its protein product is CTGSPDLSGNTIYF.

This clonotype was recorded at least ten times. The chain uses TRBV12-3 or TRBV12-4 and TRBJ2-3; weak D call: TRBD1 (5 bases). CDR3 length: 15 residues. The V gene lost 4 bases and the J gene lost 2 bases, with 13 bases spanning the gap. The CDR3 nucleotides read TGTGCCAGCAGTTCCCACAGGCTTCCCACAGATACGCAGTATTTT. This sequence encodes CASSSHRLPTDTQYF.

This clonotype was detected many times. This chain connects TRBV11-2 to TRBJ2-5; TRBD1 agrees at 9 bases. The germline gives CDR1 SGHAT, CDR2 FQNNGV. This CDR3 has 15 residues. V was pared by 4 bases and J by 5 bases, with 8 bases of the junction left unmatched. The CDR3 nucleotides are TGTGCCAGCAGCTCCAGGACAGGGGTGAAGGAGACCCAGTACTTC. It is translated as CASSSRTGVKETQYF. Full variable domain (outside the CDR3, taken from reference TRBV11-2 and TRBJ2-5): EAGVAQSPRYKIIEKRQSVAFWCNPISGHATLYWYQQILGQGPKLLIQFQNNGVVDDSQLPKDRFSAERLKGVDSTLKIQPAKLEDSAVYLCASSSRTGVKETQYFGPGTRLLVL.

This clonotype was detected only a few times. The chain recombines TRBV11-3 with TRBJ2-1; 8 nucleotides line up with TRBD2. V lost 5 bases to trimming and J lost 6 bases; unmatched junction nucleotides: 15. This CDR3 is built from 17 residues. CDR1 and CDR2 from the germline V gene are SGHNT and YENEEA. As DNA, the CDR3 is TGTGCCAGCAGCATATTTCGACTAGCGAGACCCTTCAATGAGCAGTTCTTC. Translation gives CASSIFRLARPFNEQFF.

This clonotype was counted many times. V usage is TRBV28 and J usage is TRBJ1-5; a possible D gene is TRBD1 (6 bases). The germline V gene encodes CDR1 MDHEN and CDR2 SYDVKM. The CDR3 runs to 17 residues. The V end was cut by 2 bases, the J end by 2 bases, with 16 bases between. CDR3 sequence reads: CASSLRGARQGNQPQHF. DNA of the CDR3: TGTGCCAGCAGTTTACGGGGGGCGAGGCAGGGCAATCAGCCCCAGCATTTT.

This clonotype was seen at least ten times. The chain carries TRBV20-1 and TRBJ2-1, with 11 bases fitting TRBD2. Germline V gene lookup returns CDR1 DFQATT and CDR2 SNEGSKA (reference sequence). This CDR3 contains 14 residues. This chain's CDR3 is CSGLAGVLLNEQFF. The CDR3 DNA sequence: TGCAGCGGACTAGCGGGCGTGCTACTCAATGAGCAGTTCTTC.

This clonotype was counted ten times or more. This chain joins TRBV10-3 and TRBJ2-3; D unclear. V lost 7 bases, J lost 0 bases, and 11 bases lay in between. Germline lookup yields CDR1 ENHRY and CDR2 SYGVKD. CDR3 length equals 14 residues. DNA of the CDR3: TGTGCCATCACGGGCGGAACTAGCACAGATACGCAGTATTTT. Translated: CAITGGTSTDTQYF.

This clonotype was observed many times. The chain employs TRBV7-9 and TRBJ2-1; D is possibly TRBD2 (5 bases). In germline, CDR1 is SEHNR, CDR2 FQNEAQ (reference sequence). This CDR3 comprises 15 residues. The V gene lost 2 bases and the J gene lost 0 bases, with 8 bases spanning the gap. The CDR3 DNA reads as TGTGCCAGCAGCTTAATGAGCGGCTCCTACAATGAGCAGTTCTTC. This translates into CASSLMSGSYNEQFF. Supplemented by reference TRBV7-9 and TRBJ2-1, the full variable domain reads DTGVSQNPRHKITKRGQNVTFRCDPISEHNRLYWYRQTLGQGPEFLTYFQNEAQLEKSRLLSDRFSAERPKGSFSTLEIQRTEQGDSAMYLCASSLMSGSYNEQFFGPGTRLTVL.

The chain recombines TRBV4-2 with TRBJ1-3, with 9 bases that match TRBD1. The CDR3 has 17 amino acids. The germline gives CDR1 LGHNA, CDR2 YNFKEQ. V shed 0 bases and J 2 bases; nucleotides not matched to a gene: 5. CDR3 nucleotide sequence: TGTGCCAGCAGCCAAGAACCGGGACAGGGTGCTGGAAACACCATATATTTT. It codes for CASSQEPGQGAGNTIYF.

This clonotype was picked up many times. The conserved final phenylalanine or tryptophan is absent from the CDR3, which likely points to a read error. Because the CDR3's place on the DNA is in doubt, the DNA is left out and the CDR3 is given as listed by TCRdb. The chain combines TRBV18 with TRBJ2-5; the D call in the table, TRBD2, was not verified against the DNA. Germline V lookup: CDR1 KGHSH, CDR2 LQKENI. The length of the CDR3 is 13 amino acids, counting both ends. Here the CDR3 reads CASSPSDTREATI.

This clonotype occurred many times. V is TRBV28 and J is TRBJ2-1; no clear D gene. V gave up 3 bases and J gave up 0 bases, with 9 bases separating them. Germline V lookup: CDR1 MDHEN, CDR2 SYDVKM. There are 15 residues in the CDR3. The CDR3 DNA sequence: TGTGCCAGCAGTTTCTTAAGGACCTCCTACAATGAGCAGTTCTTC. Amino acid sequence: CASSFLRTSYNEQFF.

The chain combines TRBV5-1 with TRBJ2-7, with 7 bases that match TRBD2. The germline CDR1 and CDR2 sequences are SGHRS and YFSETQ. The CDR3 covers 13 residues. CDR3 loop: CASRRAGDYEPYV. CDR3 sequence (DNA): TGCGCCAGCAGAAGGGCTGGGGACTACGAGCCGTACGTC.

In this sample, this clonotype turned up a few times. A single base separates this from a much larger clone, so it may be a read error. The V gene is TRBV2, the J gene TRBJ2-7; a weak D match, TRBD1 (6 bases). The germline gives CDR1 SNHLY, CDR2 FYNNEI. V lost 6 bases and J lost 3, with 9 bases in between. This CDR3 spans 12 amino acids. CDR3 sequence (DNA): TGTGCCAGCAGGGAGGACAGCTACGAGCAGTACTTC. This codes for CASREDSYEQYF.